A single sample gave rise to the 18 T cell receptor beta chains below, sequenced in a study of blood T cells in healthy people across ages. Next came a second PCR, run for about 6 to 12 cycles, which used a sample-barcoded 5' primer along with a J-beta primer mix. TCRdb reprocessed the 5' RACE reads with MiXCR, giving one entry per CDR3 protein. Here the sample spans 800,000 to 950,000 distinct CDR3 sequences, 30% to 45% being singletons. Sequencing was performed on blood. These receptors all come from a man between 18 and 29 years old in good health.

Turning to this clonotype: Possible read error: a much larger clone is one base away. The rearrangement links TRBV5-1 to TRBJ1-6; a possible D gene is TRBD1 (5 bases). Germline lookup yields CDR1 SGHRS and CDR2 YFSETQ. The CDR3 runs to 18 residues. CDR3 in amino acids: CASSSTSPGRQGSSPHHF. The CDR3 coding sequence is TGCGCCAGCAGCTCGACTTCTCCGGGACGCCAAGGGAGTTCACCCCACCACTTT.

This clonotype was detected many times. This chain joins TRBV12-3 or TRBV12-4 and TRBJ1-5; TRBD1 might be the D (6 bases). The CDR3 length is 17 residues. V was trimmed by 3 bases and J by 6 bases, leaving 21 bases between them. The CDR3 nucleotides are TGTGCCAGCAGTTTGTCCAGTCTCTCTGGGGGGCCTCAGCCCCAGCATTTT. It yields the protein CASSLSSLSGGPQPQHF.

V and J are TRBV5-1 and TRBJ2-5, with D tentatively TRBD1 (5 bases). Between the trimmed V and J ends, which lost 4 bases and 2 bases, there was a span of 12 bases. This CDR3 contains 14 residues. From germline, CDR1 is SGHRS and CDR2 YFSETQ. The DNA of the CDR3 is TGCGCCAGCAGCGTCGGACACGGACAAGAGACCCAGTACTTC. It is translated as CASSVGHGQETQYF. The entire variable domain, with the rest obtained from reference TRBV5-1 and TRBJ2-5, is as follows: KAGVTQTPRYLIKTRGQQVTLSCSPISGHRSVSWYQQTPGQGLQFLFEYFSETQRNKGNFPGRFSGRQFSNSRSEMNVSTLELGDSALYLCASSVGHGQETQYFGPGTRLLVL.

This sequence joins TRBV10-3 and TRBJ1-2; unclear D gene. Trimming took off 6 bases at V and 2 bases at J, with 7 bases between the two ends. The CDR3 length is 12 residues. Germline CDR1 reads ENHRY; CDR2 reads SYGVKD. The CDR3 protein is CAIRAENYGYTF. CDR3 coding DNA: TGTGCCATCAGGGCGGAAAACTATGGCTACACCTTC.

This clonotype has a handful of counts. This chain links TRBV7-2 with TRBJ2-5; maybe TRBD2 (5 bases). The germline CDR1 and CDR2 sequences are SGHTA and FQGNSA. CDR3 length: 14 residues. V lost 5 bases to trimming and J lost 1 base, with 11 bases between them. As DNA, the CDR3 is TGTGCCAGCAGCACGGAGCGGATCCAAGAGACCCAGTACTTC. It specifies CASSTERIQETQYF. The variable domain in full, completed from reference TRBV7-2 and TRBJ2-5, reads GAGVSQSPSNKVTEKGKDVELRCDPISGHTALYWYRQSLGQGLEFLIYFQGNSAPDKSGLPSDRFSAERTGGSVSTLTIQRTQQEDSAVYLCASSTERIQETQYFGPGTRLLVL.

V usage is TRBV12-3 or TRBV12-4 and J usage is TRBJ2-6; 7 nucleotides match TRBD1. This CDR3 region has 19 residues. J gave up 0 bases and V 7 bases, and 15 bases lay outside the gene matches. CDR3 sequence (DNA): TGTGCCAGCATCTCTTTGGGACAGAAGACGACCTCTGGGGCCAACGTCCTGACTTTC. It yields the protein CASISLGQKTTSGANVLTF.

A few counts support this clonotype. The V gene is TRBV9, the J gene TRBJ2-3, with D possibly matching TRBD2 (7 bases). Germline V gene lookup returns CDR1 SGDLS and CDR2 YYNGEE. This CDR3 has 16 residues. The V end was cut by 3 bases, the J end by 9 bases, with 23 bases between. For the CDR3, the DNA is TGTGCCAGCAGCGGGGGGATCTCACGGGGGGCGGACACGCAGTATTTT. It encodes CASSGGISRGADTQYF.

The rearrangement joins TRBV3-1 to TRBJ2-3, with TRBD2 matching over 9 bases. Germline CDR1 is LGHDT and CDR2 is YNNKEL (reference sequence). The CDR3 sequence is 18 residues long. The V and J ends lost 1 base and 6 bases, in that order; junction bases with no gene match: 14. CDR3 nucleotides: TGTGCCAGCAGCCAAGTGGGGTTGGCTAGCGGGGTAGAGGATACGCAGTATTTT. It specifies CASSQVGLASGVEDTQYF.

In its sample, this clonotype was seen many times. CDR3 sequence reads: CASSGSRDTYNEQFF. In nucleotides, the CDR3 is TGTGCCAGCAGCGGCTCCAGGGACACCTACAATGAGCAGTTCTTC. The rearrangement links TRBV7-9 to TRBJ2-1, with D maybe TRBD1 (6 bases). CDR1 SEHNR and CDR2 FQNEAQ come from the germline V gene (reference sequence). V lost 5 bases and J lost 2, with 13 bases in between. The CDR3 is 15 amino acids.

CDR3 nucleotides: TGCGCCAGCAGCCAGGGAACTAGCGGGGACACAGATACGCAGTATTTT. Its protein is CASSQGTSGDTDTQYF. This chain joins TRBV4-1 and TRBJ2-3; TRBD2 agrees at 10 bases. The CDR3 is 16 amino acids. Unmatched junction bases numbered 5, after V lost 3 bases and J lost 2 bases. Germline CDR1 and CDR2: MGHRA and YSYEKL.

The chain joins TRBV15 to TRBJ2-7; tentative D call: TRBD1 (5 bases). V was cut by 8 bases and J by 3 bases, with 11 bases left in between. Germline-derived CDR1 and CDR2 are LNHNV and YYDKDF (reference sequence). The CDR3 extends over 12 amino acids. CDR3 region: CATGHSLYEQYF. CDR3 DNA sequence: TGTGCCACCGGACACTCTCTCTACGAGCAGTACTTC.

This clonotype has more than one count but fewer than ten. V usage is TRBV7-2 and J usage is TRBJ2-3, with D possibly being TRBD2 (5 bases). Trimming removed 8 bases at V and 6 bases at J, with 21 bases between. The CDR3 sequence is 15 residues long. Germline CDR1 SGHTA, CDR2 FQGNSA. The CDR3 nucleotides read TGTGCCAGCCTTGGTTTAGGACCAGGCGGGGATACGCAGTATTTT. It translates to CASLGLGPGGDTQYF.

This clonotype was detected a few times. V usage is TRBV3-1 and J usage is TRBJ2-1; 16 positions agree with TRBD2. The CDR3 sequence is 19 residues long. The junction had 9 bases not matched to a gene; V was cut back by 0 bases and J by 7 bases. CDR1 is LGHDT, CDR2 YNNKEL, per germline (reference sequence). The CDR3 nucleotides are TGTGCCAGCAGCCAAGAAGAGGGGACTAGCGGGGGGGCAAAAAATGAGCAGTTCTTC. This gives the protein CASSQEEGTSGGAKNEQFF.

V and J are TRBV5-1 and TRBJ2-5; TRBD1 agrees at 9 bases. Germline V gene sequence: CDR1 SGHRS, CDR2 YFSETQ. V was pared by 4 bases and J by 5 bases, with 12 bases of the junction left unmatched. The CDR3 sequence is 16 residues long. CDR3 sequence (DNA): TGCGCCAGCAGCAGAACGGGACAGGGATCTCCGGAGACCCAGTACTTC. This translates into CASSRTGQGSPETQYF.

This clonotype was seen a handful of times. V gene TRBV14 combines with J gene TRBJ1-2; D is ambiguous. V was trimmed by 0 bases and J by 2 bases, leaving 7 bases between them. From germline, CDR1 is SGHDN and CDR2 FVKESK. The CDR3 has 14 amino acids. The CDR3, as DNA: TGTGCCAGCAGCCAAGATGCGGGAAACTATGGCTACACCTTC. Amino acids: CASSQDAGNYGYTF. The whole variable domain, filled in from reference TRBV14 and TRBJ1-2, reads EAGVTQFPSHSVIEKGQTVTLRCDPISGHDNLYWYRRVMGKEIKFLLHFVKESKQDESGMPNNRFLAERTGGTYSTLKVQPAELEDSGVYFCASSQDAGNYGYTFGSGTRLTVV.

V is TRBV28 and J is TRBJ1-5; D might be TRBD1 (6 bases). The CDR3 contains 17 residues. Germline CDR1 reads MDHEN; CDR2 reads SYDVKM. Trimming took 6 bases from V and 0 from J, leaving 18 bases between them. This chain's CDR3 is CASRSQGLLPSNQPQHF. The CDR3 DNA reads TGTGCCAGCAGGTCACAGGGTTTGCTCCCTAGCAATCAGCCCCAGCATTTT.

Remarks on this clonotype: A much larger clone lies one base from this, so it may be a read error. The rearrangement uses TRBV29-1 and TRBJ2-3; 7 bases align to TRBD1. V gave up 6 bases and J gave up 2 bases; unmatched junction bases: 11. From germline, CDR1 is SQVTM and CDR2 ANQGSEA. The CDR3 sequence is 15 residues long. This CDR3 reads CSVSRQGVATDTQYF. The DNA of the CDR3 is TGCAGCGTCAGCCGACAGGGAGTGGCCACAGATACGCAGTATTTT.

The rearrangement joins TRBV6-5 to TRBJ2-5; D ambiguous. V was pared by 4 bases and J by 3 bases, with 9 bases between. The CDR3 length is 13 residues. Germline V lookup: CDR1 MNHEY, CDR2 SVGAGI. CDR3: CASSLWAEETQYF. The CDR3 nucleotides are TGTGCCAGCAGTTTATGGGCAGAAGAGACCCAGTACTTC.